This T cell receptor beta chain was observed in a study of blood T cell repertoires in COVID-19. For the study at large: Spain, Italy and the United States supplied samples that represented acute and convalescent COVID-19. In each case, the material was cDNA or gDNA derived from T cells, B-cell-depleted T cells, or PBMCs.

After removal of 4 bases from V and 1 base from J, the junction contained 6 bases not matched to a gene. This CDR3 comprises 16 residues. Per the germline V gene, CDR1 is MNHEY and CDR2 is SMNVEV (reference sequence). In the authors' methods: Reference gene primer amplification yielded estimated nucleated cell counts. Data came from immunoSEQ multiplex PCR; TCRdb stores just in-frame clones and leaves some out. V and J calls plus clone size are reproduced from that table; the DNA served to infer D and trimming. The sample includes approximately 280,000 clones, roughly nine tenths seen only once; the top ten take 2% to 2.5%.

The TCR sequence derives from a man aged 45-60 years with acute or convalescent COVID-19. V and J are TRBV27 and TRBJ2-2; the match to TRBD2 covers 7 bases. Sample: peripheral blood. CDR3 loop: CASSWSQRGNTGELFF. DNA for the CDR3: TGTGCCAGCAGTTGGAGCCAGCGGGGGAACACCGGGGAGCTGTTTTTT.